The rows below give T cell receptor beta chains drawn from one sample of a study of CD8+CD57+ T cells in acquired aplastic anemia. Via MiXCR, TCRdb re-called the reads, giving one row per CDR3 protein. The table includes fewer than 200,000 distinct CDR3 sequences, 47% detected once. What was sequenced was sorted CD4+, CD8+, or CD8+CD57+ T cells (not recorded which) from PBMCs. These receptors came from a human donor with aplastic anemia. CDR3s include the opening cysteine and the closing phenylalanine or tryptophan. The D gene is left open where the match is weak. Some rows have no size entry. The others give once, few or many, or a class for an expanded clone.

d_call j_call clone_size v_call cdr3_aa cdr3_nt
TRBD2 TRBJ2-1 once TRBV24-1 CATSDSGRSYDEQFF TGTGCCACCAGTGATAGCGGGAGGAGCTACGATGAGCAGTTCTTC
. TRBJ1-4 few TRBV11-3 CASSSRSNEKLFF TGTGCCAGCAGCTCCCGATCGAATGAAAAACTGTTTTTT
TRBD1 TRBJ2-7 . TRBV7-2 CASSSEPGQSYEQYF TGTGCCAGCAGCTCGGAACCGGGACAGTCCTACGAGCAGTACTTC
. TRBJ1-2 many TRBV5-1 CASGTPGGDGYTF TGCGCCAGCGGGACGCCCGGCGGTGATGGCTACACCTTC
TRBD1 TRBJ1-4 . TRBV4-1 CASSPRGQQPTNEKLFF TGCGCCAGCAGCCCTCGGGGACAGCAACCAACTAATGAAAAACTGTTTTTT
. TRBJ2-5 few TRBV6-5 CASSYSPPETQYF TGTGCCAGCAGTTACTCCCCTCCGGAGACCCAGTACTTC
. TRBJ2-1 once TRBV25-1 CASSAEAPSSYNEQFF TGTGCCAGCAGTGCCGAGGCGCCGAGCTCCTACAATGAGCAGTTCTTC
. TRBJ2-7 . TRBV2 CAWGEGEQYF TGTGCCTGGGGAGAAGGCGAGCAGTACTTC
. TRBJ1-2 few TRBV10-3 CAISESAAYFYGYTF TGTGCCATCAGTGAGTCGGCAGCTTACTTCTATGGCTACACCTTC
. TRBJ1-4 . TRBV27 CASSLTGESWNNEKLFF TGTGCCAGCAGTTTGACAGGAGAGAGCTGGAATAATGAAAAACTGTTTTTT
TRBD2 TRBJ2-5 many TRBV20-1 CSASGGGGIKTQYF TGCAGTGCTTCCGGGGGGGGGGGCATAAAGACCCAGTACTTC
. TRBJ1-2 . TRBV19 CASSITGYGYTF TGTGCCAGTAGTATAACCGGATATGGCTACACCTTC
TRBD1 TRBJ1-2 many TRBV6-1 CASSEVPGQSYGYTF TGTGCCAGCAGTGAAGTTCCGGGACAGTCCTATGGCTACACCTTC
. TRBJ1-1 many TRBV9 CASSVGGRLNTEAFF TGTGCCAGCAGCGTAGGTGGCCGTTTGAACACTGAAGCTTTCTTT
TRBD1 TRBJ2-2 many TRBV2 CASSLFGDRAAGELFF TGTGCCAGCAGTTTGTTTGGGGACAGGGCGGCCGGGGAGCTGTTTTTT
. TRBJ1-1 . TRBV18 CASSPMMWTEAFF TGTGCCAGCTCACCAATGATGTGGACTGAAGCTTTCTTT
TRBD1 TRBJ1-2 many TRBV25-1 CASSEHGDRGHYGYTF TGTGCCAGCAGTGAACACGGGGACAGGGGGCATTATGGCTACACCTTC
TRBD1 TRBJ1-6 many TRBV13 CASSQPTGTGDSPLHF TGTGCCAGCAGCCAACCTACCGGGACAGGAGATTCACCCCTCCACTTT
. TRBJ2-7 . TRBV10-3 CAISASGSYEQYF TGTGCCATCAGTGCGTCGGGATCCTACGAGCAGTACTTC
. TRBJ2-3 . TRBV25-1 CASSELVYTTDTQYF TGTGCCAGCAGTGAATTGGTCTACACTACAGATACGCAGTATTTT
TRBD1 TRBJ2-1 many TRBV5-4 CASSLVGQGSYNEQFF TGTGCCAGCAGCTTGGTGGGACAGGGCTCCTACAATGAGCAGTTCTTC
TRBD2 TRBJ2-5 many TRBV7-2 CASSLGSGLAPKAQYF TGTGCCAGCAGCTTAGGTTCGGGACTAGCCCCCAAGGCCCAGTACTTC
TRBD1 TRBJ2-7 . TRBV20-1 CSARDRGRYEQYF TGCAGTGCCCGGGACAGGGGGAGATACGAGCAGTACTTC
. TRBJ2-2 . TRBV24-1 CTTSDLDGELFF TGTACCACCAGTGATTTGGACGGGGAGCTGTTTTTT
. TRBJ2-3 . TRBV10-1 CASSESGQGGSDTQYF TGCGCCAGCAGTGAGTCGGGGCAGGGAGGATCGGATACGCAATATTTT
. TRBJ1-1 many TRBV6-1 CASSPYGMGNTEAFF TGTGCCAGCAGTCCTTATGGGATGGGGAACACTGAAGCTTTCTTT
TRBD2 TRBJ2-5 . TRBV7-9 CASRREGPETQYF TGTGCCAGCAGGCGGGAGGGCCCAGAGACCCAGTACTTC
. TRBJ2-3 . TRBV7-8 CASSRGTHTDTQYF TGTGCCAGCAGCCGAGGGACTCACACAGATACGCAGTATTTT
TRBD1 TRBJ2-7 . TRBV24-1 CATSDFGTGVHEQYF TGTGCCACCAGTGATTTCGGGACAGGGGTTCACGAGCAGTACTTC